The 28 T cell receptor beta chains reported below all come from one sample, sequenced in a study of blood T cell repertoires in COVID-19. TCRdb's table, derived via immunoSEQ multiplex PCR, lists solely in-frame clones and lacks some. The sample records 250,000 to 350,000 clones, roughly 90% being singletons. Sequencing was carried out using peripheral blood. These receptors originate from a woman in her 30s with COVID-19, enrolled during active disease.

The genes are TRBV20-1 and TRBJ2-7; D gene ambiguous. Germline assignment: CDR1 DFQATT and CDR2 SNEGSKA (reference sequence). The CDR3 totals 13 residues. The V end was cut by 3 bases, the J end by 6 bases, with 15 bases between. The CDR3 sequence: CSASRRLVGEQYF. The CDR3 nucleotides read TGCAGTGCTAGTCGGCGTCTAGTGGGCGAGCAGTACTTC.

V gene TRBV21-1 combines with J gene TRBJ2-3; the table calls TRBD2, which could not be checked here. TRBV21-1 corresponds to a pseudogene. CDR3 length equals 18 residues. The CDR3 reads CASSTSEWSGRCTDTQYF. In nucleotides, the CDR3 is TGTGCCAGCAGCACGTCGGAATGGAGCGGGAGATGCACAGATACGCAGTATTTT.

V usage is TRBV2 and J usage is TRBJ2-3; 7 nucleotides match TRBD2. The CDR3 length is 18 residues. CDR1 is SNHLY, CDR2 FYNNEI, per germline. V lost 3 bases to trimming and J lost 5 bases; unmatched junction nucleotides: 17. In nucleotides, the CDR3 is TGTGCCAGCAGTGATCCCCGGTGGGCTAGCGGAGGTAAAGATACGCAGTATTTT. Its protein product is CASSDPRWASGGKDTQYF.

The chain links TRBV6-2 or TRBV6-3 to TRBJ1-2; unclear D gene. Germline CDR1 reads MNHEY; CDR2 reads SVGEGT. The CDR3 loop spans 15 amino acids. Trimming removed 5 bases from V and 6 bases from J, with 19 bases in between. For the CDR3, the DNA is TGTGCCAGCAGTCACAAGAGGGAAGGATGGGATGGCTACACCTTC. This translates into CASSHKREGWDGYTF.

The rearrangement joins TRBV12-5 to TRBJ1-1, with TRBD1 matching 8 bases. The V segment lost 5 bases and the J segment 9 bases; nucleotides outside the gene matches: 2. The germline V gene has CDR1 LGHNT and CDR2 FRNRAP. The CDR3 runs 11 residues. The CDR3 DNA reads as TGTGCTAGTGGTCGGACAGGGCAAGCTTTCTTT. As protein: CASGRTGQAFF. The entire variable domain, with the rest obtained from reference TRBV12-5 and TRBJ1-1, is as follows: DARVTQTPRHKVTEMGQEVTMRCQPILGHNTVFWYRQTMMQGLELLAYFRNRAPLDDSGMPKDRFSAEMPDATLATLKIQPSEPRDSAVYFCASGRTGQAFFGQGTRLTVV.

CDR3 protein: CASSMARKETQYF. The DNA for the CDR3 is TGTGCCAGTAGTATGGCCAGGAAAGAGACCCAGTACTTC. The chain joins TRBV19 to TRBJ2-5, with no clear D. Trimming shortened V by 3 bases and J by 3 bases, and 8 bases separated the two germline ends. Germline V gene data show CDR1 as LNHDA and CDR2 as SQIVND (reference sequence). The CDR3 spans 13 residues.

The CDR3 DNA follows: TGTGCCATCCGACTCGCAACGAGGGGAAACACCATATATTTT. This encodes CAIRLATRGNTIYF. The chain links TRBV10-3 to TRBJ1-3; D remains ambiguous. Germline CDR1 and CDR2: ENHRY and SYGVKD. The CDR3 loop spans 14 amino acids. V lost 8 bases, J lost 4 bases, and 15 bases lay in between.

The gene calls are TRBV28 and TRBJ2-2; 9 bases map to TRBD2. Germline loops: CDR1 MDHEN, CDR2 SYDVKM. The CDR3 is made up of 17 amino acids. The ends lost 2 bases at V and 3 bases at J; junction bases unmatched: 7. CDR3 in amino acids: CASSLPGLAGHTGELFF. CDR3 coding DNA: TGTGCCAGCAGTTTACCCGGGCTAGCGGGGCACACCGGGGAGCTGTTTTTT.

The chain carries TRBV9 and TRBJ1-2; 7 bases match TRBD1. V gave up 5 bases and J gave up 0 bases; unmatched junction bases: 1. From germline, CDR1 is SGDLS and CDR2 YYNGEE. This CDR3 contains 13 residues. DNA of the CDR3: TGTGCCAGCAGGCAGGGGGCTAACTATGGCTACACCTTC. It translates to CASRQGANYGYTF.

The chain uses TRBV27 and TRBJ2-5; 11 nucleotides agree with TRBD2. The V gene end was trimmed by 5 bases and the J gene end by 7 bases; junction bases not matched to a gene: 6. CDR3 length: 14 amino acids. Germline lookup yields CDR1 MNHEY and CDR2 SMNVEV (reference sequence). The CDR3 loop reads CASSIVAGGWTQYF. The CDR3 DNA reads as TGTGCCAGCAGTATTGTAGCGGGAGGGTGGACCCAGTACTTC.

The genes are TRBV18 and TRBJ1-4; a possible D gene is TRBD1 (5 bases). Between the trimmed V and J ends, which lost 6 bases and 8 bases, there was a span of 16 bases. Germline V gives CDR1 KGHSH, CDR2 LQKENI. This CDR3 contains 14 residues. As DNA, the CDR3 is TGTGCCAGCTCGACGCGGGGAAGGGACGAAAAACTGTTTTTT. Translation gives CASSTRGRDEKLFF.

DNA for the CDR3: TGTGCCTGGACCGGGGGAAACTATGGCTACACCTTC. Protein sequence: CAWTGGNYGYTF. The chain employs TRBV30 and TRBJ1-2; weak D call: TRBD1 (5 bases). V dropped 4 bases and J dropped 2 bases, with 8 bases sitting between them. The CDR3 contains 12 residues. Germline V lookup: CDR1 GTSNPN, CDR2 SVGIG (reference sequence).

The rearrangement links TRBV27 to TRBJ1-4; 7 nucleotides match TRBD1. The length of the CDR3 is 14 residues. CDR1 and CDR2 (germline): MNHEY, SMNVEV (reference sequence). The ends lost 2 bases at V and 7 bases at J; junction bases unmatched: 4. The CDR3 protein is CASSLKGAGEKLFF. DNA of the CDR3: TGTGCCAGCAGTTTAAAGGGGGCTGGTGAAAAACTGTTTTTT.

The CDR3 protein is CASSLAVGDSPLHF. CDR3 nucleotides: TGTGCCAGCAGCTTAGCGGTCGGAGATTCACCCCTCCACTTT. The chain is built from TRBV7-9 and TRBJ1-6; D gene unclear. Germline CDR1 SEHNR, CDR2 FQNEAQ (reference sequence). V was trimmed by 0 bases and J by 8 bases, leaving 8 bases between them. The CDR3 is made up of 14 amino acids.

V gene TRBV28 combines with J gene TRBJ1-2; 7 nucleotides align to TRBD1. Unmatched junction bases numbered 9, after V lost 6 bases and J lost 2 bases. The V gene's germline CDR1 is MDHEN and CDR2 SYDVKM. The CDR3 runs to 15 residues. The CDR3 sequence: CASRKRGGENYGYTF. The CDR3 nucleotides are TGTGCCAGCAGAAAAAGAGGGGGCGAGAACTATGGCTACACCTTC.

This clone has only one observation. The chain carries TRBV7-2 and TRBJ2-7; a possible D gene is TRBD2 (6 bases). The CDR3 is 19 residues long. Between the trimmed V and J ends, which lost 5 bases and 7 bases, there was a span of 33 bases. Germline CDR1 reads SGHTA; CDR2 reads FQGNSA. In DNA, the CDR3 is TGTGCCAGCAGCCCCGCGATAACCCCGGTCGGACCTGGAGGAGGGGAGCAGTACTTC. Translating gives CASSPAITPVGPGGGEQYF.

This clone was counted between two and nine times. The chain has TRBV7-2 and TRBJ1-1; D gene ambiguous. V was shortened by 3 bases and J by 6 bases, with 8 bases between the two germline ends. The CDR3 is 12 amino acids. Germline CDR1 reads SGHTA; CDR2 reads FQGNSA. DNA for the CDR3: TGTGCCAGCAGCTTCTCCGGGGCTGAAGCTTTCTTT. Protein sequence: CASSFSGAEAFF.

The chain combines TRBV4-1 with TRBJ1-4; 9 nucleotides match TRBD1. CDR1 is MGHRA, CDR2 YSYEKL, per germline. Trimming cost V 2 bases and J 8 bases; bases outside gene matches: 9. This CDR3 comprises 16 residues. The CDR3: CASSQYRQGGGEKLFF. DNA for the CDR3: TGCGCCAGCAGCCAATACCGACAGGGGGGAGGAGAAAAACTGTTTTTT.

The chain is built from TRBV5-1 and TRBJ2-1; 12 bases line up with TRBD2. Germline V gives CDR1 SGHRS, CDR2 YFSETQ. V lost 4 bases to trimming and J lost 4 bases; unmatched junction nucleotides: 9. The CDR3 totals 17 residues. This chain's CDR3 is CASSARLAGVGYNEQFF. The CDR3 bases are TGCGCCAGCAGCGCCCGACTAGCGGGAGTAGGGTACAATGAGCAGTTCTTC.

The J gene is TRBJ1-5, the V gene TRBV6-2 or TRBV6-3; the D is unclear. V shed 6 bases and J shed 1 base, with 19 bases lying between them. The CDR3 is 17 residues long. Germline V lookup: CDR1 MNHEY, CDR2 SVGEGT. The CDR3 DNA reads as TGTGCCAGCAGCGAAGTCGCGGGAGTGGGAAGCAATCAGCCCCAGCATTTT. It specifies CASSEVAGVGSNQPQHF.

In this sample, this clone turned up a few times. The CDR3 region is CASSLLAGELFF. In DNA form, the CDR3 reads TGTGCCAGCAGCCTCCTAGCCGGGGAGCTGTTTTTT. J is TRBJ2-2 and V is TRBV6-2 or TRBV6-3; D ambiguous. The germline V and J ends were trimmed by 6 bases and 6 bases, with 8 bases remaining between them. CDR1 is MNHEY and CDR2 is SVGEGT in the germline V gene. This CDR3 contains 12 residues.

In this sample, this clone turned up a few times. The chain recombines TRBV10-3 with TRBJ2-2, with TRBD2 matching over 12 bases. V shed 4 bases and J 5 bases; nucleotides not matched to a gene: 8. CDR3 size: 17 residues. Germline V gene data show CDR1 as ENHRY and CDR2 as SYGVKD. The CDR3 here is CAISGASGRAVTGELFF. In DNA, the CDR3 is TGTGCCATCAGTGGGGCTAGCGGGAGGGCCGTGACCGGGGAGCTGTTTTTT.

V is TRBV5-5 and J is TRBJ2-7; the D gene is possibly TRBD1 (5 bases). Germline assignment: CDR1 SGHKS and CDR2 YYEKEE (reference sequence). CDR3 length: 15 amino acids. V lost 0 bases to trimming and J lost 6 bases, with 16 bases between them. This chain's CDR3 is CASSLEGRTSGEQYF. CDR3 sequence (DNA): TGTGCCAGCAGCTTGGAGGGAAGGACATCAGGCGAGCAGTACTTC.

The rearrangement joins TRBV30 to TRBJ2-7, with D possibly being TRBD1 (5 bases). The CDR3 contains 10 residues. Germline V lookup: CDR1 GTSNPN, CDR2 SVGIG (reference sequence). Trimming cost V 5 bases and J 9 bases, with 11 bases left between them. The CDR3 reads CAWGGQGQYF. The CDR3 bases are TGTGCCTGGGGTGGACAAGGGCAGTACTTC.

The genes are TRBV4-1 and TRBJ1-4; D not certain. The CDR3 covers 13 residues. The V end was cut by 1 base, the J end by 4 bases, with 4 bases between. The germline V gene has CDR1 MGHRA and CDR2 YSYEKL. The CDR3, as DNA: TGCGCCAGCAGCCAAGGGCTTAATGAAAAACTGTTTTTT. Its translation: CASSQGLNEKLFF.

The sample holds a few counts of this clone. The chain links TRBV9 to TRBJ1-3; D might be TRBD1 (6 bases). There are 14 residues in the CDR3. Germline V gene sequence: CDR1 SGDLS, CDR2 YYNGEE. The germline V and J ends were trimmed by 3 bases and 2 bases, with 9 bases remaining between them. CDR3 in amino acids: CASSGQVAGNTIYF. The CDR3, as DNA: TGTGCCAGCAGCGGACAGGTTGCTGGAAACACCATATATTTT.

This chain connects TRBV25-1 to TRBJ1-1; 7 nucleotides agree with TRBD1. From germline, CDR1 is MGHDK and CDR2 SYGVNS. Trimming removed 3 bases from V and 1 base from J; junction bases left unmatched: 8. This CDR3 region has 16 residues. CDR3 protein: CASSDRTRTGNTEAFF. The CDR3 nucleotides read TGTGCCAGCAGTGATAGAACCAGGACAGGGAACACTGAAGCTTTCTTT.

V usage is TRBV6-5 and J usage is TRBJ2-5; D perhaps matches TRBD1 (5 bases). The CDR3 runs to 16 residues. Trimming removed 0 bases at V and 5 bases at J, with 16 bases between. CDR1 and CDR2 from the germline V gene are MNHEY and SVGAGI. In nucleotides, the CDR3 is TGTGCCAGCAGTTACTCCCTAAGTACAGGTGGGGAGACCCAGTACTTC. Amino acids: CASSYSLSTGGETQYF.